This T cell receptor (beta chain) was sequenced during a study of T-cell memory formation after mild COVID-19. The CDR3 is made up of 15 amino acids. V lost 6 bases to trimming and J lost 3 bases, with 15 bases between them. The germline CDR1 and CDR2 sequences are LNHDA and SQIVND (reference sequence). The TCR alpha and TCR beta cDNA libraries, bearing sample barcodes and UMIs, were generated by 5'RACE using constant-segment primers. MiXCR, applied by TCRdb to the 5' RACE reads, yields one record per CDR3 protein. The table lists roughly 250,000 distinct CDR3 sequences, approximately 16% of them singletons.

Sequencing used PBMCs or a T cell subset sorted from them (not recorded which). The sequence was obtained from a man in his late teens or twenties who had mild COVID-19 (a few samples of this study predate the infection). Cell type and time point are not known. The chain employs TRBV19 and TRBJ2-4, with TRBD1 as a possible D gene (6 bases). CDR3 in amino acids: CASRISGVGKNIQYF. As DNA, the CDR3 is TGTGCCAGTAGGATATCAGGGGTTGGCAAAAACATTCAGTACTTC.